This TCR beta chain is drawn from a study of blood T cell repertoires in COVID-19. Across about two dozen US areas, participants ranged in age from about 18 to 100 years. Participant-given clinical history determined each cohort assignment. Original data processing: Quantification of nucleated cells was approximated via reference gene primer amplification. Repertoires were generated with immunoSEQ multiplex PCR, while TCRdb's copy carries only in-frame clones and drops some. V and J calls and clone size are copied from that table; D and trimming were computed from the DNA. This sample carries roughly 290,000 clones, 89% of them seen once, and the ten largest clones take about 1.8%. The CDR3 is 14 amino acids. The germline gives CDR1 SGHAT, CDR2 FQNNGV. The junction had 7 bases not matched to a gene; V was cut back by 2 bases and J by 10 bases.

The chain carries TRBV11-2 and TRBJ2-3; 9 nucleotides line up with TRBD1. Sequences were obtained from PBMCs or T cells enriched from blood (not recorded which). The TCR sequence derives from a woman in her forties who had recovered from COVID-19. CDR3 bases: TGTGCCAGCAGCTTAAGGGGACAGGGTATAGCGCAGTATTTT. It codes for CASSLRGQGIAQYF. The complete variable domain, with remaining parts taken from reference TRBV11-2 and TRBJ2-3, reads EAGVAQSPRYKIIEKRQSVAFWCNPISGHATLYWYQQILGQGPKLLIQFQNNGVVDDSQLPKDRFSAERLKGVDSTLKIQPAKLEDSAVYLCASSLRGQGIAQYFGPGTRLTVL.